This T cell receptor beta chain was captured in a study of human T cells and chemical hapten exposure. About the study: 2% DPC applied to a roughly 2 cm by roughly 2 cm arm area sensitized donors. Per-sample TCR yields varied mainly from small pooled library volume differences. Study observations and caveats: Compared to controls, expanded TCRs made significantly more large clusters of similar CDR3s. TCRs at high frequency, those above 1 in 1000, did not change with DPC sensitization.

This CDR3 has 13 amino acids. Between the trimmed V and J ends, which lost 6 bases and 1 base, there was a span of 4 bases. Germline-derived CDR1 and CDR2 are LGHNA and YSLEER. There are a few counts of this clonotype. Its specificity is unknown. Noted time point: patch test 1, 2 weeks after DPC sensitization. Stated treatment: therapeutic diphenylcyclopropenone sensitization with weekly scalp DPC. TCRdb re-called the RACE reads through MiXCR, storing one row per CDR3 protein. The sample consists of approximately 90,000 distinct CDR3 sequences, 12% of them appearing once. The clonotype was recovered from a woman aged 40 to 49 with alopecia areata. Some clones in this sample may be carry-over from other donors' samples. Material: whole blood, obtained in connection with sensitization to the hapten diphenylcyclopropenone (DPC). J is TRBJ2-6 and V is TRBV4-3; D remains unclear. The CDR3 DNA sequence: TGCGCCAGCAGTATTTCTGGGGCCAACGTCCTGACTTTC. This codes for CASSISGANVLTF.